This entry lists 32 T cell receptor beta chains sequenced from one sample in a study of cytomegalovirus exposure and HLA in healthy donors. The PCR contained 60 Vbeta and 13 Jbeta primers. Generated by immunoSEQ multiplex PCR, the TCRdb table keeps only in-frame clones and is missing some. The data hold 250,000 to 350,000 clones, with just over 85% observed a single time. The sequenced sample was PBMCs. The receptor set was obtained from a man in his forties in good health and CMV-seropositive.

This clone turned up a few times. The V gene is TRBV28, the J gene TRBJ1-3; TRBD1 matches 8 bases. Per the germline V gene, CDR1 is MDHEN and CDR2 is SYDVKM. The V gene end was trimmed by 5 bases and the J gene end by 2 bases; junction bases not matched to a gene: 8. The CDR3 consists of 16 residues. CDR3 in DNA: TGTGCCAGCAGTCCTAGACAGGGGAGGACTGGAAACACCATATATTTT. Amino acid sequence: CASSPRQGRTGNTIYF.

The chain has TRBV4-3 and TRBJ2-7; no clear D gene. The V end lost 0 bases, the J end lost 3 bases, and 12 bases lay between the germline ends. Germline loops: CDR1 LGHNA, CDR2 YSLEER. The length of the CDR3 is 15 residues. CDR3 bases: TGCGCCAGCAGCCAAGATCGGAACAGTGGCTACGAGCAGTACTTC. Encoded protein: CASSQDRNSGYEQYF.

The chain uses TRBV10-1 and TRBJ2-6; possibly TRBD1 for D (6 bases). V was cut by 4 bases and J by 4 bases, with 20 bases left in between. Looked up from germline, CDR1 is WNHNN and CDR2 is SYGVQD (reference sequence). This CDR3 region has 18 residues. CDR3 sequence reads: CASSATGTRNSGANVLTF. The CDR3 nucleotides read TGCGCCAGCAGTGCAACCGGGACACGGAACTCCGGGGCCAACGTCCTGACTTTC.

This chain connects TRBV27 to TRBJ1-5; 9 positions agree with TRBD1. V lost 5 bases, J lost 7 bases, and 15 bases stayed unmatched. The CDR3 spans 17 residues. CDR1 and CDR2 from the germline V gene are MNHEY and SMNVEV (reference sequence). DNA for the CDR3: TGTGCCAGCAGTCCCGCGTCCGGGACAGGGTTGGACCAGCCCCAGCATTTT. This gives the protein CASSPASGTGLDQPQHF.

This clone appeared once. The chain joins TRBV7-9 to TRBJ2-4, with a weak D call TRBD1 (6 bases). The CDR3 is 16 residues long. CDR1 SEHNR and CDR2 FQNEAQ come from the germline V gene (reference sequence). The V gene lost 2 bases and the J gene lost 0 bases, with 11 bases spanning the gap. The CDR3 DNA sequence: TGTGCCAGCAGCTTAAATTCAGGGGCAGCCAAAAACATTCAGTACTTC. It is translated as CASSLNSGAAKNIQYF.

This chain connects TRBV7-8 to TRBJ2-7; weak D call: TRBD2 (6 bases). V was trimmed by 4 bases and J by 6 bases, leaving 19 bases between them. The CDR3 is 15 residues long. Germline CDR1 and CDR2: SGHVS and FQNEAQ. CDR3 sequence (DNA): TGTGCCAGCAGCTCCGCCGGGACGGGGGAAGGCGAGCAGTACTTC. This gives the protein CASSSAGTGEGEQYF.

CDR3 region: CASSLLRNTEAFF. CDR3 in DNA: TGTGCCAGCAGCTTACTACGGAACACTGAAGCTTTCTTT. The chain joins TRBV11-2 to TRBJ1-1; D is undetermined. The germline CDR1 and CDR2 sequences are SGHAT and FQNNGV. The CDR3 has 13 amino acids. Trimming shortened V by 2 bases and J by 1 base, and 5 bases separated the two germline ends.

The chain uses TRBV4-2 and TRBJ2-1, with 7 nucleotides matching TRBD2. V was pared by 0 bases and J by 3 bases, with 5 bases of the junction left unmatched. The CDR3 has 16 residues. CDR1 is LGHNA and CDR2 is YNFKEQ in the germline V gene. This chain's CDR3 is CASSQDRGVRYNEQFF. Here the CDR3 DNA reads TGTGCCAGCAGCCAAGATCGGGGGGTACGCTACAATGAGCAGTTCTTC.

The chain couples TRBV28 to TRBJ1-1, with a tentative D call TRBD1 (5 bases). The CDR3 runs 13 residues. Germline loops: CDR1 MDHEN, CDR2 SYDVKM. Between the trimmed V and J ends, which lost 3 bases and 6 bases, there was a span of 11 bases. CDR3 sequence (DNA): TGTGCCAGCAGTTTGGTGGCGGGGGCTGAAGCTTTCTTT. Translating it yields CASSLVAGAEAFF.

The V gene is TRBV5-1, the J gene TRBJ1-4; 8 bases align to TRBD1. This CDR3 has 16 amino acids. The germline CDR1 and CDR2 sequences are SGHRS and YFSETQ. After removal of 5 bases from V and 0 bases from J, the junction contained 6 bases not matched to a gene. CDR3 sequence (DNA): TGCGCCAGCAGGTTACAGGGGGATGCAACTAATGAAAAACTGTTTTTT. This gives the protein CASRLQGDATNEKLFF. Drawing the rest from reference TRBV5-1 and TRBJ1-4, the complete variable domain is KAGVTQTPRYLIKTRGQQVTLSCSPISGHRSVSWYQQTPGQGLQFLFEYFSETQRNKGNFPGRFSGRQFSNSRSEMNVSTLELGDSALYLCASRLQGDATNEKLFFGSGTQLSVL.

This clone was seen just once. CDR3 sequence: CASSEALPGLAAYEQYF. The CDR3 nucleotides read TGTGCCAGCAGTGAAGCGCTTCCGGGACTAGCGGCTTACGAGCAGTACTTC. The rearrangement uses TRBV6-1 and TRBJ2-7; 11 bases line up with TRBD2. V trimming: 0 bases; J trimming: 4 bases; junction bases outside the gene matches: 8. Germline CDR1 MNHNS, CDR2 SASEGT. The CDR3 covers 17 residues.

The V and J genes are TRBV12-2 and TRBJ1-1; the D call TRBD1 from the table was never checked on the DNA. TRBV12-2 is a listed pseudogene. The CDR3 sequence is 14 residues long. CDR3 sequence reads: CASRSRHVNTEAFF. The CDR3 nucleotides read TGTGCAAGTCGCTCCCGACACGTGAACACTGAAGCTTTCTTT.

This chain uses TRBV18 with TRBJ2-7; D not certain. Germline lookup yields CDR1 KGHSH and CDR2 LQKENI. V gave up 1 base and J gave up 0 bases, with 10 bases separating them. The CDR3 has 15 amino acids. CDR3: CASSPQLAVSYEQYF. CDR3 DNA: TGTGCCAGCTCACCACAGTTGGCAGTCTCCTACGAGCAGTACTTC.

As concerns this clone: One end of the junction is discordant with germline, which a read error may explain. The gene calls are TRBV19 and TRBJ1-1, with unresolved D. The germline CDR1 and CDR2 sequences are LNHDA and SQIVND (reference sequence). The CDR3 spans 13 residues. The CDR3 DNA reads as TGTACCAGTAGTATGTCTTCCCGGACTGAAGCTTTCTTT. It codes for CTSSMSSRTEAFF.

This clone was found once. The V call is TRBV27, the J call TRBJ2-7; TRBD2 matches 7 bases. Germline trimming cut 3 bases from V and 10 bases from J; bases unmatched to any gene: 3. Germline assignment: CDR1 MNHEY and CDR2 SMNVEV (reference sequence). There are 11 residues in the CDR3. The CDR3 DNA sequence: TGTGCCAGCAGTTTCGGACTAGAACAGTACTTC. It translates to CASSFGLEQYF.

CDR3: CASSLGLAGVEQYF. The CDR3 coding sequence is TGTGCCAGCAGCTTGGGACTAGCGGGAGTCGAGCAGTACTTC. The chain has TRBV7-2 and TRBJ2-7; 14 nucleotides match TRBD2. CDR3 length: 14 residues. The germline V gene encodes CDR1 SGHTA and CDR2 FQGNSA. Trimming took 3 bases from V and 6 from J; bases not matched to a gene: 1.

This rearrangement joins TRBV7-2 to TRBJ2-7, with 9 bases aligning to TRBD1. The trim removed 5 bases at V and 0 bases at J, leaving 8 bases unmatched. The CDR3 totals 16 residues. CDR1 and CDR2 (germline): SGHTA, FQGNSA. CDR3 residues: CASSTSGTGNSYEQYF. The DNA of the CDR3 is TGTGCCAGCAGCACATCCGGGACAGGGAACTCCTACGAGCAGTACTTC.

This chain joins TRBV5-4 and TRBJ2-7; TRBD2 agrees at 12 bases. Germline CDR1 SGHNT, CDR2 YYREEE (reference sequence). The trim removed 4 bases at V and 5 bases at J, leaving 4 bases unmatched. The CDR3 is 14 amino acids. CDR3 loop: CASSPTSGSHEQYF. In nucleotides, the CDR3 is TGTGCCAGCAGCCCGACTAGCGGGAGCCACGAGCAGTACTTC.

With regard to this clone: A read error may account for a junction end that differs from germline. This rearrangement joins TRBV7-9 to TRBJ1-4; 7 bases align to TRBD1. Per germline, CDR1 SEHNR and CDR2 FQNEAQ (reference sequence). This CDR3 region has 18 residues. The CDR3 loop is CSSSQPGQRFTINEKLFF. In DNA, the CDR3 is TGTTCCAGCAGCCAACCGGGACAGCGCTTTACCATTAATGAAAAACTGTTTTTT.

The CDR3: CASRGQVWGPQHF. For the CDR3, the DNA is TGTGCCAGCAGGGGACAGGTCTGGGGGCCCCAGCATTTT. J is TRBJ1-5 and V is TRBV5-5, with 8 bases matching TRBD1. The CDR3 loop spans 13 amino acids. V lost 5 bases, J lost 9 bases, and 7 bases stayed unmatched. Germline V lookup: CDR1 SGHKS, CDR2 YYEKEE (reference sequence).

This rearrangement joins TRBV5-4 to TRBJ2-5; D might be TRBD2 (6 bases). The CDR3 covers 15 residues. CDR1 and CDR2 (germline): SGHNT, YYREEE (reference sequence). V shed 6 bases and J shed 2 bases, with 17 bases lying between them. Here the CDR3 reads CASTPRDLEQETQYF. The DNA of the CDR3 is TGTGCCAGCACCCCCCGGGACTTAGAGCAAGAGACCCAGTACTTC.

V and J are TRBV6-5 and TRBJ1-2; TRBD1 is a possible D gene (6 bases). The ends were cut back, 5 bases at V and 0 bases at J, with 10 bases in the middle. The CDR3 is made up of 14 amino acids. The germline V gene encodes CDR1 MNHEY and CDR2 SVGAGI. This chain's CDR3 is CASSTGMANYGYTF. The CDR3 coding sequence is TGTGCCAGCAGTACAGGGATGGCTAACTATGGCTACACCTTC.

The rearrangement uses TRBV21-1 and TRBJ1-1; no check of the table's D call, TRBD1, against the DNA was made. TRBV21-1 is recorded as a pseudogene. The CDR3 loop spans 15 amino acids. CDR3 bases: TGTGCCAGCAGCAAGACAGGGGGCGGTTGCACTGAAGCTTTCTTT. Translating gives CASSKTGGGCTEAFF.

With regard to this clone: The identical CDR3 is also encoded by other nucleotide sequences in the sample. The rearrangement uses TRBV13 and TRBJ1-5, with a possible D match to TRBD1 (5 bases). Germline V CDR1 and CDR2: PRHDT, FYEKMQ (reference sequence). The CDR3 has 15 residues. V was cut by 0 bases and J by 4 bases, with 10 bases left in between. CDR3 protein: CASSLGRGGNQPQHF. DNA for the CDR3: TGTGCCAGCAGCTTAGGTCGGGGGGGAAATCAGCCCCAGCATTTT.

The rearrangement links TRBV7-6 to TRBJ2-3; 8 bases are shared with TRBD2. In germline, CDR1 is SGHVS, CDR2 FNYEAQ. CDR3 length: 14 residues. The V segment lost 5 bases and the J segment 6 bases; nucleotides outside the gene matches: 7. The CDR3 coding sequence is TGTGCCAGCAGCGGCGGGGGGTCCCCGGATACGCAGTATTTT. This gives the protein CASSGGGSPDTQYF.

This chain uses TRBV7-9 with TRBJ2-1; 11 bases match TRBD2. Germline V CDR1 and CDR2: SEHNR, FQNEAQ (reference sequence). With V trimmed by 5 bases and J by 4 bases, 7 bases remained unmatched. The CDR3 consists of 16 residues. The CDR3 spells CASSPPTSGAYNEQFF. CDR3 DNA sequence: TGTGCCAGCAGCCCGCCGACTAGCGGGGCTTACAATGAGCAGTTCTTC.

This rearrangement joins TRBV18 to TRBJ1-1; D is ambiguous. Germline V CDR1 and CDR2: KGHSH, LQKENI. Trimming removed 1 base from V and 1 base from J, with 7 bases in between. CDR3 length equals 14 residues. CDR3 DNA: TGTGCCAGCTCACCACGAGGCGAGAACACTGAAGCTTTCTTT. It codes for CASSPRGENTEAFF.

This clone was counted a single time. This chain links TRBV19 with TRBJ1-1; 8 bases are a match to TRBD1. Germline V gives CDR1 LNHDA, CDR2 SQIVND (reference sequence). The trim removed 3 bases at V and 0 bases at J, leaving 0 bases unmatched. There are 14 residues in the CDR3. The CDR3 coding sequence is TGTGCCAGTAGTATGGACAGGGTGAACACTGAAGCTTTCTTT. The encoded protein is CASSMDRVNTEAFF.

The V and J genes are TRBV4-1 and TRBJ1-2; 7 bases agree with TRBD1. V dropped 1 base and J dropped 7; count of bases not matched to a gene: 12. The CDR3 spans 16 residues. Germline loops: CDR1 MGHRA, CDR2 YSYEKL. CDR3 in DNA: TGCGCCAGCAGCCAAGGTTTAAAACAGGGGCACCCTGGCTACACCTTC. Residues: CASSQGLKQGHPGYTF.

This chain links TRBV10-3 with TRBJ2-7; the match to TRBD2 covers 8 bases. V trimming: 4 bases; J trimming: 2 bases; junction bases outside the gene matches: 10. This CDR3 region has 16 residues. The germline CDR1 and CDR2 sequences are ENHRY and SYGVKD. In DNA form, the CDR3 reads TGTGCCATCAGTGGCCCCGGGGGGGGGCGAACCTACGAGCAGTACTTC. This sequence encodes CAISGPGGGRTYEQYF.

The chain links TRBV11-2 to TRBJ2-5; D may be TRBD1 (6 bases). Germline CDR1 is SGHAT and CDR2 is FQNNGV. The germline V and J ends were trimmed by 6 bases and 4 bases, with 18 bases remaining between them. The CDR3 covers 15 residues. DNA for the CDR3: TGTGCCAGCAGACTGACCGGGACAAATTCAGAGACCCAGTACTTC. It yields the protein CASRLTGTNSETQYF.

The CDR3 DNA sequence: TGTGCCAGCAGTGAGGACAGTGGGAGCTCCTACGAGCAGTACTTC. Its protein is CASSEDSGSSYEQYF. The chain recombines TRBV2 with TRBJ2-7; D may be TRBD1 (6 bases). Trimming left V 3 bases short and J 0 bases short, with 12 bases between. Germline values: CDR1 SNHLY, CDR2 FYNNEI. The CDR3 is made up of 15 amino acids.